These 3 T cell receptor beta chains came from one sample sequenced in a study of identical twins. TCRdb re-called the 5' RACE reads with MiXCR, one entry per CDR3 protein. The sample consists of 690,000 or so distinct CDR3 sequences, over 8.5% of them appearing once. The same sample was also studied in work on yellow fever vaccine responses in identical twins.

The sequenced material came from PBMCs. Source of these receptors: a woman younger than 30 in good health.

This clonotype was picked up a small number of times. The chain joins TRBV7-9 to TRBJ2-3; maybe TRBD2 (5 bases). Germline CDR1 reads SEHNR; CDR2 reads FQNEAQ (reference sequence). This CDR3 has 13 amino acids. Between the trimmed V and J ends, which lost 5 bases and 7 bases, there was a span of 13 bases. As DNA, the CDR3 is TGTGCCAGCAGCCACCGGACGGGGAATACGCAGTATTTT. It specifies CASSHRTGNTQYF.

This clonotype has only a few counts. This rearrangement joins TRBV7-9 to TRBJ2-2, with a tentative D call TRBD1 (5 bases). The germline CDR1 and CDR2 sequences are SEHNR and FQNEAQ (reference sequence). V was shortened by 3 bases and J by 8 bases, with 10 bases between the two germline ends. CDR3 size: 13 residues. CDR3 amino acids: CASSLTDPGELFF. The CDR3 DNA reads as TGTGCCAGCAGCTTGACAGACCCGGGGGAGCTGTTTTTT.

There are a few counts of this clonotype. This sequence joins TRBV29-1 and TRBJ1-5; no firm D call. The germline CDR1 and CDR2 sequences are SQVTM and ANQGSEA. The CDR3 contains 12 residues. The germline V and J ends were trimmed by 6 bases and 1 base, with 7 bases remaining between them. CDR3: CSVGRSNQPQHF. The CDR3 region has the DNA TGCAGCGTCGGACGAAGCAATCAGCCCCAGCATTTT.